The sample holds one count of the clone carrying this T cell receptor beta chain. Primed by a sample-barcoded 5' primer and a J-beta primer mix, a second PCR proceeded for 7 to 11 cycles. In TCRdb, the 5' RACE reads were re-called with MiXCR into one record per CDR3 protein. The table records roughly 1.5 million distinct CDR3 sequences, approximately 42% of them present only once. This specimen comes from a study of blood T cells in healthy people across ages. The people who gave samples were healthy Caucasians from Russia, aged about 6 to 95. Samples each had at least 6 micrograms of total RNA extracted. CDR3 length: 14 amino acids. Germline lookup yields CDR1 SQVTM and CDR2 ANQGSEA. Trimming took off 4 bases at V and 5 bases at J, with 17 bases between the two ends.

The sequenced sample was blood. The chain joins TRBV29-1 to TRBJ1-1; D is unclear. The source of this sequence is a woman aged 18-29 years in good health. Here the CDR3 DNA reads TGCAGCGTTGTATCGCCCGGGGATGGAACTGAAGCTTTCTTT. Its translation: CSVVSPGDGTEAFF.